These 20 T cell receptor beta chains were all obtained from the same sample, sequenced in a study of blood T cells in healthy people across ages. Alongside a J-beta primer mix, a sample-barcoded 5' primer served in a second PCR lasting about 7 to 11 cycles. MiXCR was run by TCRdb on the 5' RACE reads, yielding one entry per CDR3 protein. The repertoire consists of roughly 700,000 distinct CDR3 sequences, with approximately 50% occurring once and the leading ten covering about 32%. Specimen: blood. The receptor source for this set is a woman aged 60 to 75 in good health.

The V call is TRBV28, the J call TRBJ1-6, with D unclear. The CDR3 runs 15 residues. CDR1 is MDHEN and CDR2 is SYDVKM in the germline V gene. Deletions cut 3 bases from V and 6 bases from J, with 12 bases between. This CDR3 is CASSFLAPSNSPLHF. In DNA form, the CDR3 reads TGTGCCAGCAGTTTCCTTGCGCCAAGTAATTCACCCCTCCACTTT.

This clonotype was found a few times. The rearrangement links TRBV18 to TRBJ1-5, with TRBD1 matching over 10 bases. CDR1 is KGHSH, CDR2 LQKENI, per germline. Germline trimming cut 3 bases from V and 6 bases from J; bases unmatched to any gene: 2. This CDR3 has 14 residues. CDR3 sequence: CASSPGTGAQPQHF. Here the CDR3 DNA reads TGTGCCAGCTCACCCGGGACAGGGGCTCAGCCCCAGCATTTT.

This clonotype was found a few times. This chain joins TRBV7-9 and TRBJ2-1, with 8 bases aligning to TRBD2. The CDR3 contains 15 residues. Germline V gene data show CDR1 as SEHNR and CDR2 as FQNEAQ (reference sequence). V lost 3 bases and J lost 6; bases outside the gene matches: 7. The CDR3 here is CASSLGGSGSNEQFF. CDR3 DNA: TGTGCCAGCAGCTTGGGCGGGAGCGGGAGCAATGAGCAGTTCTTC.

J is TRBJ2-4 and V is TRBV4-3, with D tentatively TRBD2 (7 bases). Germline V gene sequence: CDR1 LGHNA, CDR2 YSLEER. The CDR3 has 14 amino acids. V lost 1 base, J lost 8 bases, and 12 bases lay in between. The CDR3 DNA follows: TGCGCCAGCAGCCAAGTTGCGGGGGCGGACATTCAGTACTTC. Its protein product is CASSQVAGADIQYF.

V and J are TRBV30 and TRBJ1-4, with 7 bases that match TRBD1. The CDR3 is made up of 15 amino acids. The germline CDR1 and CDR2 sequences are GTSNPN and SVGIG (reference sequence). Trimming removed 5 bases from V and 2 bases from J; junction bases left unmatched: 8. The CDR3 DNA reads TGTGCCTGGGACAGATCAGGGGGGACTAATGAAAAACTGTTTTTT. Amino acids: CAWDRSGGTNEKLFF.

V is TRBV4-3 and J is TRBJ2-5, with a weak D call TRBD1 (7 bases). Germline CDR1 LGHNA, CDR2 YSLEER. V was shortened by 0 bases and J by 10 bases, with 15 bases between the two germline ends. CDR3 size: 14 residues. Here the CDR3 reads CASSQDGGGLYQYF. CDR3 DNA sequence: TGCGCCAGCAGCCAAGACGGAGGGGGCTTATACCAGTACTTC.

This clonotype has just a few counts. The rearrangement joins TRBV20-1 to TRBJ2-7, with a weak D call TRBD2 (5 bases). V shed 5 bases and J shed 1 base, with 18 bases lying between them. Germline V gives CDR1 DFQATT, CDR2 SNEGSKA (reference sequence). The CDR3 is 15 residues long. CDR3 region: CSAQELVAGSYEQYF. As DNA, the CDR3 is TGCAGTGCTCAAGAACTAGTCGCAGGATCCTACGAGCAGTACTTC.

This clonotype was picked up a small number of times. V gene TRBV4-2 combines with J gene TRBJ1-1; tentatively, D is TRBD1 (5 bases). The CDR3 runs 13 residues. CDR1 is LGHNA and CDR2 is YNFKEQ in the germline V gene. V lost 6 bases to trimming and J lost 1 base, with 9 bases between them. CDR3 protein: CASRRDGNTEAFF. CDR3 nucleotides: TGTGCCAGCAGACGGGACGGGAACACTGAAGCTTTCTTT.

The chain uses TRBV11-2 and TRBJ1-2; TRBD1 is a possible D gene (6 bases). The germline gives CDR1 SGHAT, CDR2 FQNNGV. This CDR3 has 14 residues. V lost 7 bases and J 6 bases, leaving 18 bases between the germline ends. The DNA of the CDR3 is TGTGCCAGCACCCTCCCCGGACAGACCCATGGCTACACCTTC. It translates to CASTLPGQTHGYTF. The full variable domain, in which reference TRBV11-2 and TRBJ1-2 provide the parts outside the CDR3, is EAGVAQSPRYKIIEKRQSVAFWCNPISGHATLYWYQQILGQGPKLLIQFQNNGVVDDSQLPKDRFSAERLKGVDSTLKIQPAKLEDSAVYLCASTLPGQTHGYTFGSGTRLTVV.

The chain combines TRBV27 with TRBJ2-7; D remains unclear. The CDR3 has 17 residues. Between the trimmed V and J ends, which lost 5 bases and 2 bases, there was a span of 22 bases. The germline V gene encodes CDR1 MNHEY and CDR2 SMNVEV (reference sequence). CDR3 region: CASSPRTEPSSPYEQYF. Written as DNA, the CDR3 is TGTGCCAGCAGTCCCAGAACAGAGCCCAGTTCCCCCTACGAGCAGTACTTC.

This clonotype was seen more than once but under ten times. This chain links TRBV7-3 with TRBJ2-1; 14 nucleotides line up with TRBD2. Trimming at V came to 5 bases and at J to 7 bases, leaving 10 bases not matched to a gene. CDR1 is SGHTA, CDR2 FQGTGA, per germline. This CDR3 is built from 17 residues. The CDR3 DNA is TGTGCCAGCAGCGGGGGCTCTGGGACTAGCGGGAGTAATGAGCAGTTCTTC. Its translation: CASSGGSGTSGSNEQFF. The whole variable domain, remainder taken from reference TRBV7-3 and TRBJ2-1, is GAGVSQTPSNKVTEKGKYVELRCDPISGHTALYWYRQSLGQGPEFLIYFQGTGAADDSGLPNDRFFAVRPEGSVSTLKIQRTERGDSAVYLCASSGGSGTSGSNEQFFGPGTRLTVL.

The sample holds a few counts of this clonotype. V gene TRBV28 combines with J gene TRBJ2-7; D might be TRBD1 or TRBD2, each matching 5 bases. Trimming cost V 8 bases and J 3 bases, with 17 bases left between them. In germline, CDR1 is MDHEN, CDR2 SYDVKM. CDR3 length: 14 residues. The CDR3 here is CASSPTGTIYEQYF. For the CDR3, the DNA is TGTGCCAGCTCTCCCACCGGGACGATCTACGAGCAGTACTTC.

For this clonotype: Germline and junction disagree at one end, which may indicate a read error. This sequence joins TRBV7-9 and TRBJ2-5; 15 nucleotides line up with TRBD2. The CDR3 is 16 residues long. Germline V CDR1 and CDR2: SEHNR, FQNEAQ (reference sequence). CDR3 sequence: CASSLAGLAGGHEQYF. The CDR3 DNA reads TGTGCCAGCAGCCTAGCGGGACTAGCGGGAGGCCATGAGCAGTACTTC.

This clonotype appeared a few times. V gene TRBV29-1 combines with J gene TRBJ2-5; D call uncertain. The ends were cut back, 1 base at V and 4 bases at J, with 7 bases in the middle. This CDR3 region has 12 residues. CDR1 and CDR2 from the germline V gene are SQVTM and ANQGSEA. CDR3 DNA: TGCAGCGTTGAAGGCCTTGGAGAGACCCAGTACTTC. Translation gives CSVEGLGETQYF.

V and J are TRBV20-1 and TRBJ2-5; D could derive from TRBD1 or TRBD2 (5 bases each). V was pared by 1 base and J by 11 bases, with 23 bases between. Germline lookup yields CDR1 DFQATT and CDR2 SNEGSKA (reference sequence). CDR3 length equals 15 residues. CDR3 region: CSARGTGTRWNEQYF. For the CDR3, the DNA is TGCAGTGCTAGAGGGACCGGGACCCGGTGGAATGAGCAGTACTTC.

There are a few counts of this clonotype. Mismatch with germline at one junction end may stem from a read error. The CDR3, as DNA: TGTGCCATCGGTGAGGTTGGGGGAGGACAAGAGACCCAGTACTTC. Translation gives CAIGEVGGGQETQYF. The chain recombines TRBV10-3 with TRBJ2-5; D perhaps matches TRBD2 (6 bases). This CDR3 contains 15 residues. Germline V gene data show CDR1 as ENHRY and CDR2 as SYGVKD.

This clonotype showed up just a few times. This chain uses TRBV4-1 with TRBJ1-2; possible D gene TRBD1, 5 bases. V was shortened by 1 base and J by 7 bases, with 16 bases between the two germline ends. The CDR3 contains 15 residues. CDR1 MGHRA and CDR2 YSYEKL come from the germline V gene. The DNA for the CDR3 is TGCGCCAGCAGCCAAGCCCTGGGGGTCATCGGTGGCTACACCTTC. Protein product: CASSQALGVIGGYTF.

The J gene is TRBJ1-1, the V gene TRBV29-1, with unresolved D. The V gene's germline CDR1 is SQVTM and CDR2 ANQGSEA. The CDR3 is made up of 10 amino acids. V was pared by 4 bases and J by 8 bases, with 8 bases between. The chain's CDR3 is CSVASGEAFF. The CDR3 region has the DNA TGCAGCGTTGCTTCCGGAGAAGCTTTCTTT.

The J gene is TRBJ2-1, the V gene TRBV29-1, with a possible D match to TRBD1 (6 bases). V was pared by 6 bases and J by 0 bases, with 15 bases between. The germline V gene has CDR1 SQVTM and CDR2 ANQGSEA. CDR3 length equals 15 residues. The CDR3 loop reads CSVEGTTFSYNEQFF. DNA of the CDR3: TGCAGCGTAGAGGGGACAACCTTCTCCTACAATGAGCAGTTCTTC.

This clonotype has a handful of counts. A single base separates this from a much larger clone, so it may be a read error. The chain recombines TRBV2 with TRBJ1-2, with 10 positions matching TRBD1. The CDR3 has 16 amino acids. After removal of 2 bases from V and 6 bases from J, the junction contained 9 bases not matched to a gene. CDR1 and CDR2 from the germline V gene are SNHLY and FYNNEI. CDR3 sequence reads: CASSERSGQGLNGYTF. The CDR3 nucleotides are TGTGCCAGCAGTGAAAGATCGGGACAGGGGCTCAATGGCTACACCTTC.